This T cell receptor beta chain was documented in a study of patients and donors after allogeneic stem cell transplantation (dated by TCRdb to about 2020). With regard to this clonotype: This receptor's antigen is unknown. Because it lacks the conserved phenylalanine or tryptophan at the end, this CDR3 is likely a read error.

The method behind the library was RT-PCR. This sample was sequenced with a NextSeq 550. Using fastp trimming at Q25 and MiXCR clonotype assembly, TCRdb reanalyzed the public sequencing data and kept in-frame beta chains. Here each entry gathers all rows of one CDR3 protein and keeps the most common genes and DNA. The sample table shows fewer than 180,000 distinct CDR3 sequences, and roughly 35% are seen once. The biggest ten clones account for 50% of the sample. CDR1 is given as LGHDT and CDR2 as YNNKEL, both from the germline V gene (reference sequence). V loses 4 bases, J loses 2 bases, and the germline ends lie 13 bases apart. From its first to its last residue, the CDR3 has 15 amino acids. Only the CDR3 DNA stays, 45 bases, in frame from base 1.

The TCR originated in a human donor who was either an allogeneic HSCT recipient or a stem cell or donor lymphocyte infusion donor (not recorded which). It is not recorded whose cells these are; they may come from a transplant donor. The source material was blood, either unsorted or a sorted T cell fraction (not recorded which). The chain is assembled from TRBV3-1 and TRBJ2-3, and TRBD1 may be the D gene, going by 5 matching bases. The sequenced DNA is TGTGCCAGCAGCCGTCGACAGCGTTTCACAGATACGCAGTATCTT. Translated, it reads CASSRRQRFTDTQYL.